This T cell receptor beta chain is from a study of blood T cells in healthy people across ages. A sample-barcoded 5' primer and a J-beta primer mix were used in a second PCR of about 6 to 12 cycles. TCRdb reprocessed the 5' RACE reads via MiXCR and lists one record per CDR3 protein. Among approximately 760,000 distinct CDR3 sequences, about 25% were seen once, and the ten largest hold around 9.2%. This clonotype was recorded many times. The CDR3 is 18 residues long. Between the trimmed V and J ends, which lost 1 base and 0 bases, there was a span of 17 bases. CDR1 and CDR2 from the germline V gene are MGHRA and YSYEKL. The same sample was also studied in work on T cells of mothers and their children. This second study says: Each donor was one of three healthy Caucasian mothers or one of their six children. The second PCR's M1S primer added sample barcodes and 2-4 random nucleotides.

The clonotype comes from a boy under 18 in good health. This sequence joins TRBV4-1 and TRBJ2-3, with D maybe TRBD2 (6 bases). The sequenced sample consisted of blood. This CDR3 is CASSQAGFSGTSTDTQYF. The CDR3 coding sequence is TGCGCCAGCAGCCAAGCGGGTTTCTCGGGGACTAGCACAGATACGCAGTATTTT.